A selection of T cell receptor beta chains follows, all from one sample in a study of blood T cell repertoires in COVID-19. TCRdb keeps only in-frame clones here, not all; method: immunoSEQ multiplex PCR. The sample includes 50,000 or so clones, more than 70% of them seen just once. Sequenced: peripheral blood. These receptors all stem from a woman aged 80 or over with acute or convalescent COVID-19. The CDR3 runs from the conserved cysteine through the conserved F or W. A row's size may be missing; if present it is once, few, many or a size class.

v_call: TRBV25-1; j_call: TRBJ2-2; cdr3_length: 16; clone_size: -; cdr3_aa: CASSVTSGRARGELFF
v_call: TRBV5-1; j_call: TRBJ2-2; cdr3_length: 15; clone_size: -; cdr3_aa: CASSADRGSTGELFF
v_call: TRBV5-1; j_call: TRBJ2-1; cdr3_length: 15; clone_size: once; cdr3_aa: CASSLTPGTSVGQFF
v_call: TRBV19; j_call: TRBJ1-6; cdr3_length: 16; clone_size: -; cdr3_aa: CASSIGGVIYNSPLHF
v_call: TRBV7-8; j_call: TRBJ1-6; cdr3_length: 14; clone_size: few; cdr3_aa: CASSLETGSSPLHF
v_call: TRBV19; j_call: TRBJ1-2; cdr3_length: 15; clone_size: -; cdr3_aa: CASSMRDTSNYGYTF
v_call: TRBV9; j_call: TRBJ2-1; cdr3_length: 15; clone_size: -; cdr3_aa: CASSAQVSSYNEQFF
v_call: TRBV6-5; j_call: TRBJ1-4; cdr3_length: 12; clone_size: -; cdr3_aa: CASRDSNEKLFF
v_call: TRBV12-3/TRBV12-4; j_call: TRBJ1-6; cdr3_length: 13; clone_size: -; cdr3_aa: CASTLGPYSPLHF
v_call: TRBV18; j_call: TRBJ2-1; cdr3_length: 14; clone_size: -; cdr3_aa: CASSIQGARHEQFF
v_call: TRBV12-3/TRBV12-4; j_call: TRBJ2-2; cdr3_length: 11; clone_size: -; cdr3_aa: CASRQAGELFF
v_call: TRBV9; j_call: TRBJ2-1; cdr3_length: 11; clone_size: -; cdr3_aa: CASIERNEQFF
v_call: TRBV2; j_call: TRBJ2-3; cdr3_length: 15; clone_size: -; cdr3_aa: CASAGLAGVTDTQYF
v_call: TRBV11-3; j_call: TRBJ1-2; cdr3_length: 13; clone_size: -; cdr3_aa: CASSLTGVRGYTF
v_call: TRBV14; j_call: TRBJ1-2; cdr3_length: 14; clone_size: -; cdr3_aa: CASSPRDSMRGYTF
v_call: TRBV6-4; j_call: TRBJ2-1; cdr3_length: 16; clone_size: -; cdr3_aa: CASSADTSGGYNEQFF
v_call: TRBV7-3; j_call: TRBJ1-3; cdr3_length: 13; clone_size: -; cdr3_aa: CASSLNQGNTIYF
v_call: TRBV19; j_call: TRBJ1-2; cdr3_length: 13; clone_size: -; cdr3_aa: CASSIQGRDGYTF
v_call: TRBV5-6; j_call: TRBJ1-6; cdr3_length: 17; clone_size: -; cdr3_aa: CASSLKETSSYNSPLHF
v_call: TRBV3-1/TRBV3-2; j_call: TRBJ2-2; cdr3_length: 15; clone_size: once; cdr3_aa: CASSFSLTNTGELFF
v_call: TRBV6-5; j_call: TRBJ1-2; cdr3_length: 12; clone_size: -; cdr3_aa: CASNTGYGGYTF
v_call: TRBV3-1/TRBV3-2; j_call: TRBJ2-7; cdr3_length: 15; clone_size: -; cdr3_aa: CASSPGLAGIYEQYF
v_call: TRBV19; j_call: TRBJ2-7; cdr3_length: 14; clone_size: -; cdr3_aa: CASSAGLGHYEQYF
v_call: TRBV9; j_call: TRBJ2-3; cdr3_length: 14; clone_size: -; cdr3_aa: CASASAGATDTQYF
v_call: TRBV5-6; j_call: TRBJ2-1; cdr3_length: 11; clone_size: -; cdr3_aa: CASSSEGPQFF
v_call: TRBV28; j_call: TRBJ2-7; cdr3_length: 13; clone_size: -; cdr3_aa: CASRVGGLYEQYF
v_call: TRBV6-9; j_call: TRBJ2-7; cdr3_length: 13; clone_size: -; cdr3_aa: CASRATGTYEQYF
v_call: TRBV7-9; j_call: TRBJ2-5; cdr3_length: 17; clone_size: -; cdr3_aa: CASSPGTSGGAGETQYF
v_call: TRBV5-1; j_call: TRBJ1-6; cdr3_length: 15; clone_size: -; cdr3_aa: CASSAGTGGNSPLHF
v_call: TRBV5-1; j_call: TRBJ1-1; cdr3_length: 13; clone_size: once; cdr3_aa: CASSLEGRVVAFF